This is a list of T cell receptor beta chains from one sample in a study of post-analysis software for immune sequencing data. From the PCR reads, TCRdb called clonotypes with MiXCR, one entry per CDR3 protein. This sample yields about 170,000 distinct CDR3 sequences, of which over 25% are seen a single time; 1.5% belongs to the top ten. Sequenced: blood. The receptors were gathered from a girl aged 10 to 17 with multiple sclerosis. Each CDR3 is given with its conserved first and last residue. A D gene is named only where the DNA matches it firmly. Clone size appears in some rows only: once, few, many, or a class for an expanded clone.

-,-,TRBJ2-1,TRBV11-2,CASSSAKHRGIF,TGTGCCAGCAGCTCCGCCAAACACCGGGGTATCTTC
-,-,TRBJ2-5,TRBV29-1,CSVEPSEETQYF,TGCAGCGTTGAACCGTCCGAGGAGACCCAGTACTTC
many,-,TRBJ1-5,TRBV27,CARRGYQPQHF,TGTGCCAGGCGGGGCTATCAGCCCCAGCATTTT
-,TRBD1,TRBJ1-1,TRBV5-1,CASSLQGGAGTEAFF,TGCGCCAGCAGCTTACAGGGGGGAGCGGGGACTGAAGCTTTCTTT
few,-,TRBJ2-3,TRBV6-5,CATSQGRAFTDTQYF,TGTGCCACCTCCCAGGGCCGCGCTTTCACAGATACGCAGTATTTT
many,TRBD1,TRBJ2-7,TRBV5-1,CASSLDPGTGGRNEQYF,TGCGCCAGCAGCTTGGACCCAGGGACAGGGGGTAGGAACGAGCAGTACTTC
few,TRBD1,TRBJ1-5,TRBV5-1,CASREDRGNNQPQHF,TGCGCCAGCAGAGAAGACAGGGGAAACAATCAGCCCCAGCATTTT
-,TRBD2,TRBJ2-1,TRBV7-3,CASSLTGTSHGEQCF,TGTGCCAGCAGCTTAACGGGGACTAGTCATGGTGAGCAGTGCTTC
-,TRBD2,TRBJ2-1,TRBV24-1,CATSDLRGLETHEQFF,TGTGCCACCAGTGATTTAAGGGGACTAGAGACACATGAGCAGTTCTTC
-,TRBD1,TRBJ1-4,TRBV7-9,CASSPTGGSHEKLFF,TGTGCCAGCAGCCCAACAGGGGGGTCACATGAAAAACTGTTTTTT